This TCR beta chain comes out of a study of shared clonotypes between healthy human individuals. About the study: Researchers assigned three CD4 naive, three CD4 memory, two CD8 naive and one CD8 memory plate to each donor. Study-level points and caveats: It was expected that sequencing depth would affect clonotype sharing among donors.

Original processing methods: As immunoSEQ supplied junction-only sequences (without quality scores), filtering differed. Profiling relied on immunoSEQ multiplex PCR, and the TCRdb table lists in-frame clones only, not all of them. D and trimming come from the DNA, and the V and J calls and clone size come from that table. Of under 2.5 million clones in the sample, just under 95% were seen once. Donors comprised healthy HIV-negative adults lacking recent acute infections or vaccinations. A remark on this clone: Its target is unknown.

The CDR3 contains 16 residues. Germline V gene data show CDR1 as SNHLY and CDR2 as FYNNEI. V lost 7 bases, J lost 0 bases, and 16 bases lay in between. This receptor was taken from a man between 18 and 35 years old in good health. Some clones in this sample may be carry-over from other donors' samples. The chain is built from TRBV2 and TRBJ1-3; weak D call: TRBD1 (5 bases). Sequenced: naive CD4+ T cells from PBMCs. As to subset: CD45RA+ positively selected. The CDR3 bases are TGTGCCAGCACCTCTGATCAGGGTACCTCTGGAAACACCATATATTTT. This gives the protein CASTSDQGTSGNTIYF.